This TCR beta chain was captured in a study of Ad26.COV2.S vaccination and SARS-CoV-2 variants. As for the study in general: By the intramuscular route, Ad26.COV2.S was given once, or twice 56 days apart.

Per the germline V gene, CDR1 is LGHNA and CDR2 is YSLEER. The length of the CDR3 is 15 residues. V was trimmed by 4 bases and J by 0 bases, leaving 9 bases between them. Indicated treatment: about 20 received Ad26.COV2.S at low or high dose, single or two shots; about 5 received placebo; per-sample allocation not given. All samples were drawn on day 63, counting from the first vaccine or placebo injection. This Boston cohort included adults aged 18-55 years. The data were produced by immunoSEQ multiplex PCR, yet TCRdb's version contains in-frame clones alone and is incomplete. This sample has around 450,000 clones; more than 75% occur once, and the top ten carry 3.5% to 4%.

This receptor was identified in a person aged 18-65 years who received the Ad26.COV2.S COVID-19 vaccine or a placebo. Sequencing used peripheral blood, obtained in a trial of Ad26.COV2.S vaccine versus placebo. The chain uses TRBV4-3 and TRBJ1-4; D is possibly TRBD1 (6 bases). This chain's CDR3 is CASSLNRATNEKLFF. CDR3 nucleotides: TGCGCCAGCAGCCTAAACAGGGCAACTAATGAAAAACTGTTTTTT.